Below are 6 T cell receptor beta chains sequenced from a single sample in a study of T cells after yellow fever vaccination. In TCRdb, the 5' RACE reads were re-called with MiXCR into one record per CDR3 protein. This sample yields 20,000 to 25,000 distinct CDR3 sequences, of which roughly 3.2% are seen a single time; 0.85% to 1% belongs to the top ten. Sequences were derived from PBMCs, either bulk or a sorted T-cell subset (CD4+, CD8+, memory, or dextramer-sorted; not recorded which), sampled about 49 days after the first yellow fever vaccination. These receptors were taken from a young man who received the YFV17D yellow fever vaccine.

This clonotype appeared many times. The J gene is TRBJ1-2, the V gene TRBV20-1, with no clear D. With 5 bases removed from V and 0 bases from J, the gap between germline ends came to 7 bases. The CDR3 loop spans 12 amino acids. The germline CDR1 and CDR2 sequences are DFQATT and SNEGSKA (reference sequence). In DNA form, the CDR3 reads TGCAGTGCTGGCGGATCTAACTATGGCTACACCTTC. Translating it yields CSAGGSNYGYTF.

In its sample, this clonotype was seen many times. The V call is TRBV6-5, the J call TRBJ2-5; 8 bases align to TRBD2. V shed 4 bases, J shed 5 bases, and the junction held 3 bases outside the gene matches. In germline, CDR1 is MNHEY, CDR2 SVGAGI. CDR3 length equals 13 residues. The CDR3: CASSLPGGETQYF. The CDR3 DNA sequence: TGTGCCAGCAGTTTACCGGGGGGGGAGACCCAGTACTTC.

The V gene is TRBV11-3, the J gene TRBJ2-2; D gene ambiguous. CDR1 is SGHNT and CDR2 is YENEEA in the germline V gene. V was trimmed by 1 base and J by 5 bases, leaving 8 bases between them. The CDR3 spans 14 residues. The CDR3 DNA reads TGTGCCAGCAGCTTAGTACAGATAACCGGGGAGCTGTTTTTT. Translating it yields CASSLVQITGELFF.

This clonotype was picked up many times. The rearrangement links TRBV6-2 or TRBV6-3 to TRBJ2-7, with 11 bases matching TRBD1. After removal of 2 bases from V and 5 bases from J, the junction contained 5 bases not matched to a gene. CDR1 is MNHEY, CDR2 SVGEGT, per germline. The length of the CDR3 is 15 residues. Here the CDR3 reads CASSYPDRGLNEQYV. For the CDR3, the DNA is TGTGCCAGCAGTTACCCGGACAGGGGGCTGAACGAGCAGTACGTC.

Many counts were recorded for this clonotype. The V gene is TRBV2, the J gene TRBJ1-5; D unclear. Germline CDR1 and CDR2: SNHLY and FYNNEI. This CDR3 spans 14 amino acids. V lost 1 base to trimming and J lost 5 bases, with 9 bases between them. This CDR3 is CASSEVTADQPQHF. The CDR3 DNA follows: TGTGCCAGCAGTGAAGTGACGGCGGATCAGCCCCAGCATTTT.

This clonotype occurred many times. This chain links TRBV7-2 with TRBJ2-7, with TRBD2 matching 8 bases. Germline lookup yields CDR1 SGHTA and CDR2 FQGNSA. V lost 2 bases, J lost 7 bases, and 13 bases stayed unmatched. The CDR3 has 16 amino acids. In nucleotides, the CDR3 is TGTGCCAGCAGCTTATTCTCGGGGGGGGACCAGGATGAGCAGTACTTC. Translated: CASSLFSGGDQDEQYF.